This T cell receptor beta chain stems from a study of blood T cell dynamics during melanoma immunotherapy. Stated time point: pre-treatment baseline. Samples come from before therapy and from week 3 after the first blockade cycle. Profiled with immunoSEQ multiplex PCR; TCRdb holds only in-frame clones, not every one. The sample has 15,000 to 20,000 clones, approximately 80% seen once; the top ten hold roughly 7.1%. Germline V gene data show CDR1 as MDHEN and CDR2 as SYDVKM. V shed 3 bases and J shed 2 bases, with 14 bases lying between them. The CDR3 loop spans 15 amino acids. The source was blood, collected from a patient treated with checkpoint blockade. The chain carries TRBV28 and TRBJ2-7; possible D gene TRBD2, 7 bases. The clonotype comes from a human donor with melanoma. In DNA form, the CDR3 reads TGTGCCAGCAGTTTGAGGCAGGGGAGGGCCTACGAGCAGTACTTC. Its protein is CASSLRQGRAYEQYF.